Listed below are T cell receptor beta chains from one sample, sequenced in a study of shared clonotypes between healthy human individuals. Only in-frame clones appear in the TCRdb table, and some are missing; sequencing was by immunoSEQ multiplex PCR. The sample consists of about 2.4 million clones, over 85% of them appearing once. Source material: naive CD4+ T cells from PBMCs. The receptors were sampled from a young man in good health. Some clones in this sample may be carry-over from other donors' samples. CDR3s include the opening cysteine and the closing phenylalanine or tryptophan. The D gene is left open where the match is weak. Clone size is given for some rows only: seen once, a few or many times, or a class if the clone is expanded.

D: TRBD2; J: TRBJ2-3; size: -; V: TRBV4-1; DNA: TGCGCCAGCAGCCTTACCAGGGGACTAGCGGGCCGCACAGATACGCAGTATTTT; CDR3: CASSLTRGLAGRTDTQYF
D: TRBD1; J: TRBJ1-2; size: -; V: TRBV25-1; DNA: TGTGCCAGCAGCAGGGGGGCCAACTATGGCTACACCTTC; CDR3: CASSRGANYGYTF
D: -; J: TRBJ1-1; size: -; V: TRBV2; DNA: TGTGCCAGCAGCACTATAGGGGAGAACACTGAAGCTTTCTTT; CDR3: CASSTIGENTEAFF
D: -; J: TRBJ2-3; size: -; V: TRBV14; DNA: TGTGCCAGCAGCCTAAACGTCGGGCCAGATACGCAGTATTTT; CDR3: CASSLNVGPDTQYF
D: TRBD1; J: TRBJ1-5; size: -; V: TRBV28; DNA: TGTGCCAGCAGTTTTGGGACAGGGGTACAGCCCCAGCATTTT; CDR3: CASSFGTGVQPQHF
D: TRBD2; J: TRBJ2-1; size: -; V: TRBV28; DNA: TGTGCCAGCAGTTTCGCCGGGACTAGCGGGAGGGCCTACAATGAGCAGTTCTTC; CDR3: CASSFAGTSGRAYNEQFF
D: TRBD2; J: TRBJ2-2; size: -; V: TRBV6-4; DNA: TGTGCCAGCGCGCGGGAGGGTATCTCCGGGGAGCTGTTTTTT; CDR3: CASAREGISGELFF
D: TRBD2; J: TRBJ2-3; size: -; V: TRBV5-1; DNA: TGCGCCAGCAGCTTTGGGGCGGGAGCAGATACGCAGTATTTT; CDR3: CASSFGAGADTQYF
D: -; J: TRBJ2-7; size: -; V: TRBV4-3; DNA: TGCGCCAGCAGCCTCGGACAGCCGGGGGAGCAGTACTTC; CDR3: CASSLGQPGEQYF
D: -; J: TRBJ2-7; size: -; V: TRBV28; DNA: TGTGCCAGCAGTTTTCGGGGTAAGTCCTACGAGCAGTACTTC; CDR3: CASSFRGKSYEQYF
D: -; J: TRBJ2-3; size: -; V: TRBV2; DNA: TGTGCCAGCAGTGAGATCAGGAGCTCTGGCACAGATACGCAGTATTTT; CDR3: CASSEIRSSGTDTQYF
D: -; J: TRBJ1-1; size: once; V: TRBV4-2; DNA: TGTGCCAGCAGCCAAGGAAGAGGGGACACTGAAGCTTTCTTT; CDR3: CASSQGRGDTEAFF
D: -; J: TRBJ2-2; size: -; V: TRBV2; DNA: TGTGCCACCTCCCCGGAGTTGGGCACCGGGGAGCTGTTTTTT; CDR3: CATSPELGTGELFF
D: TRBD2; J: TRBJ2-5; size: -; V: TRBV15; DNA: TGTGCCACCAGCGGACCGGGACTAGCGGGAGTGTCCCAAAACTTC; CDR3: CATSGPGLAGVSQNF
D: -; J: TRBJ2-1; size: -; V: TRBV5-1; DNA: TGCGCCAGCAGCTTACGGGGTAATGGGTTCGATGAGCAGTTCTTC; CDR3: CASSLRGNGFDEQFF
D: -; J: TRBJ1-1; size: -; V: TRBV30; DNA: TGTGCCTGGACGATAGGGCGGAGCACTGAAGCTTTCTTT; CDR3: CAWTIGRSTEAFF
D: -; J: TRBJ1-5; size: -; V: TRBV2; DNA: TGTGCCACCAAGGGGGGGCTTGGTGATCAGCCCCAGCATTTT; CDR3: CATKGGLGDQPQHF
D: TRBD1; J: TRBJ2-1; size: -; V: TRBV7-2; DNA: TGTGCCAGCAGCCTCCCCTATAGGGGGCGCAATGAGCAGTTCTTC; CDR3: CASSLPYRGRNEQFF
D: -; J: TRBJ2-5; size: -; V: TRBV6-5; DNA: TGTGCCAGCAGTTCCCTTGTCGTCAGGAACCAAGAGACCCAGTACTTC; CDR3: CASSSLVVRNQETQYF
D: -; J: TRBJ2-3; size: -; V: TRBV18; DNA: TGTGCCAGCCCGGTTACCGGGGGCCCCCGCACAGATACGCAGTATTTT; CDR3: CASPVTGGPRTDTQYF
D: -; J: TRBJ1-3; size: -; V: TRBV19; DNA: TGTGCCAGTAGTTTTACCCAACGCTCTGGAAACACCATATATTTT; CDR3: CASSFTQRSGNTIYF
D: -; J: TRBJ1-3; size: -; V: TRBV4-1; DNA: TGCGCCAGCAGCCAATTCGAGCGTAGACTAAGCATATATTTT; CDR3: CASSQFERRLSIYF
D: TRBD1; J: TRBJ2-7; size: -; V: TRBV5-4; DNA: TGTGCCAGCAGCACAAAACAGGGGAGCTCCTACGAGCAGTACTTC; CDR3: CASSTKQGSSYEQYF
D: TRBD1; J: TRBJ1-2; size: -; V: TRBV7-2; DNA: TGTGCCAGCAGCCAACAGGGGGATGGCTATGGCTACACCTTC; CDR3: CASSQQGDGYGYTF
D: TRBD2; J: TRBJ2-1; size: -; V: TRBV28; DNA: TGTGCCAGCAGTTCCCCGACTAGCGGCTCCTACAATGAGCAGTTCTTC; CDR3: CASSSPTSGSYNEQFF
D: TRBD1; J: TRBJ2-7; size: -; V: TRBV5-1; DNA: TGCGCCAGCAGTTACCGGGACAGCTCCTACGAGCAGTACTTC; CDR3: CASSYRDSSYEQYF
D: TRBD1; J: TRBJ1-5; size: -; V: TRBV18; DNA: TGTGCCAGCTCCCGACGGACAGGGGGCTCGCAGGGGGTGAATCAGCCCCAGCATTTT; CDR3: CASSRRTGGSQGVNQPQHF
D: -; J: TRBJ2-5; size: once; V: TRBV27; DNA: TGTGCCAGTTTGAAGCGGGCGGGAGAGACCCAGTACTTC; CDR3: CASLKRAGETQYF
D: TRBD1; J: TRBJ2-7; size: -; V: TRBV4-1; DNA: TGCGCCAGCAGCCCTCAGACAGGGGGCGGCCACGAGCAGTACTTC; CDR3: CASSPQTGGGHEQYF
D: -; J: TRBJ1-1; size: -; V: TRBV28; DNA: TGTGCCAGCAGTTTAATTGGAGGGGGTCGAACTGAAGCTTTCTTT; CDR3: CASSLIGGGRTEAFF
D: -; J: TRBJ2-5; size: -; V: TRBV14; DNA: TGTGCCAGCAGCCCGCTAGCGCGGGAAGAGACCCAGTACTTC; CDR3: CASSPLAREETQYF
D: -; J: TRBJ1-5; size: -; V: TRBV4-3; DNA: TGCGCCAGCAGCCTGGCCCCAAATCAGCCCCAGCATTTT; CDR3: CASSLAPNQPQHF
D: -; J: TRBJ2-4; size: -; V: TRBV18; DNA: TGTGCCAGCTCACCGGCGGAATACTTAGCCAAAAACATTCAGTACTTC; CDR3: CASSPAEYLAKNIQYF
D: TRBD1; J: TRBJ1-5; size: -; V: TRBV19; DNA: TGTGCCAGTCGGGACAGCGGCAATCAGCCCCAGCATTTT; CDR3: CASRDSGNQPQHF
D: -; J: TRBJ2-2; size: -; V: TRBV12-2; DNA: TGTGCAAGTCGCAACAGGGAGCCCCAGTCCGGGGAGCTGTTTTTT; CDR3: CASRNREPQSGELFF
D: TRBD2; J: TRBJ2-1; size: -; V: TRBV7-2; DNA: TGTGCCAGCAGCCCTGGGCTAGCGGGAGGGGGAAGAAATGAGCAGTTCTTC; CDR3: CASSPGLAGGGRNEQFF
D: -; J: TRBJ1-4; size: -; V: TRBV11-2; DNA: TGTGCCAGCAGCTTAACCCGGGAGTTACATGAAAAACTGTTTTTT; CDR3: CASSLTRELHEKLFF